One sample yielded the 5 T cell receptor beta chains listed below, sequenced in a study of blood T cell repertoires in COVID-19. Some clones are missing from TCRdb's copy, which holds only in-frame ones; the method was immunoSEQ multiplex PCR. The sample holds 200,000 to 300,000 clones, about four fifths seen once. Sequences were obtained from peripheral blood. The receptors originated from a man aged 50 or older with acute or convalescent COVID-19.

This clone was seen only a few times. The CDR3 sequence: CASSFPEDRLQSNEQFF. In DNA form, the CDR3 reads TGCGCCAGCAGCTTCCCGGAGGACCGCTTACAATCCAATGAGCAGTTCTTC. The V gene is TRBV5-1, the J gene TRBJ2-1; possible D gene TRBD2, 5 bases. This CDR3 is 17 amino acids long. Trimming pared 2 bases from V and 6 bases from J, leaving 21 bases between. Per the germline V gene, CDR1 is SGHRS and CDR2 is YFSETQ. The whole variable domain, filled in from reference TRBV5-1 and TRBJ2-1, reads KAGVTQTPRYLIKTRGQQVTLSCSPISGHRSVSWYQQTPGQGLQFLFEYFSETQRNKGNFPGRFSGRQFSNSRSEMNVSTLELGDSALYLCASSFPEDRLQSNEQFFGPGTRLTVL.

The rearrangement links TRBV14 to TRBJ1-1; 10 bases align to TRBD1. The CDR3 has 13 amino acids. J gave up 10 bases and V 0 bases, and 2 bases lay outside the gene matches. Germline values: CDR1 SGHDN, CDR2 FVKESK. The CDR3 bases are TGTGCCAGCAGCCAAGAATGGGACAGGGGAGCTTTCTTT. Encoded protein: CASSQEWDRGAFF.

The chain combines TRBV7-3 with TRBJ2-7; TRBD1 might be the D (5 bases). Per germline, CDR1 SGHTA and CDR2 FQGTGA. Trimming pared 2 bases from V and 2 bases from J, leaving 10 bases between. This CDR3 is 14 amino acids long. The CDR3 region is CASSLVPGPYEQYF. CDR3 nucleotides: TGTGCCAGCAGCTTAGTTCCAGGGCCCTACGAGCAGTACTTC.

This chain joins TRBV27 and TRBJ1-1, with D perhaps matching TRBD1 (5 bases). CDR1 is MNHEY and CDR2 is SMNVEV in the germline V gene (reference sequence). Deletions cut 8 bases from V and 1 base from J, with 23 bases between. This CDR3 is built from 17 residues. CDR3: CASSTRVLGSQNTEAFF. CDR3 bases: TGTGCCAGCTCGACCAGGGTTTTAGGTTCCCAGAACACTGAAGCTTTCTTT.

The gene calls are TRBV7-2 and TRBJ1-4; a weak D match, TRBD1 (6 bases). The V and J ends lost 1 base and 7 bases respectively, with 10 bases between them. The CDR3 spans 14 residues. CDR1 and CDR2 (germline): SGHTA, FQGNSA. CDR3 sequence (DNA): TGTGCCAGCAGCTTAGGCAGGGGTGGTGAAAAACTGTTTTTT. Amino acid sequence: CASSLGRGGEKLFF.